The 21 T cell receptor beta chains given below trace back to one sample, sequenced in a study of T cells in Graves' hyperthyroidism and ophthalmopathy (dated by TCRdb to between 2018 and 2020). The library was generated by multiplex PCR. TCRdb shows the sequencer as Illumina HiSeq 2000. Amplification of TCR beta CDR3 regions was carried out from RNA transcripts. The first round of RT-PCR for the TCR CDR3 was performed with the HTBI primer set and the Qiagen OneStep RT-PCR kit. TCRdb itself trimmed the public reads at Q25 with fastp, ran MiXCR and retained productive beta chains. Rows matching on CDR3 protein sequence are summarized as one entry with the most common DNA and genes. This sample gives approximately 370,000 distinct CDR3 sequences in total; more than 13% of them show up just once. Of the sample, roughly 33% falls within the top ten clones. The specimen sequenced was blood. The receptors originated from a woman aged 30 to 39 with Graves' hyperthyroidism.

In this sample, this clonotype turned up many times. The chain recombines TRBV29-1 with TRBJ2-7, with a tentative D call TRBD1 (5 bases). Per germline, CDR1 SQVTM and CDR2 ANQGSEA. The CDR3 loop spans 13 amino acids. Trimming took 6 bases from V and 6 from J, leaving 18 bases between them. The CDR3 here is CSVETMDTIEQYF. CDR3 DNA: TGCAGCGTCGAAACCATGGACACCATCGAGCAGTACTTC.

This clonotype was picked up many times. The V gene is TRBV11-2, the J gene TRBJ2-3; 9 bases align to TRBD2. Trimming cost V 6 bases and J 6 bases; bases outside gene matches: 7. Per the germline V gene, CDR1 is SGHAT and CDR2 is FQNNGV. The CDR3 is 14 amino acids. The CDR3 sequence is CASSGGRAADTQYF. As DNA, the CDR3 is TGTGCCAGCAGTGGCGGGAGGGCCGCGGATACGCAGTATTTT.

In its sample, this clonotype was seen many times. The rearrangement links TRBV11-2 to TRBJ2-1; TRBD1 matches at 8 bases. The CDR3 runs 14 residues. The ends lost 5 bases at V and 6 bases at J; junction bases unmatched: 6. CDR1 is SGHAT, CDR2 FQNNGV, per germline. The CDR3 DNA is TGTGCCAGCAGCGCCCTGGGACAGGTCAATGAGCAGTTCTTC. As protein: CASSALGQVNEQFF.

This clonotype has at least ten counts. The chain combines TRBV18 with TRBJ1-1; a weak D match, TRBD1 (5 bases). The CDR3 loop spans 14 amino acids. From germline, CDR1 is KGHSH and CDR2 LQKENI. V was pared by 6 bases and J by 0 bases, with 11 bases between. The CDR3 nucleotides are TGTGCCAGCTCCCCAGACAGCCTGAACACTGAAGCTTTCTTT. It codes for CASSPDSLNTEAFF.

The V call is TRBV12-3 or TRBV12-4, the J call TRBJ2-7; 7 positions match TRBD2. V was pared by 5 bases and J by 2 bases, with 18 bases of the junction left unmatched. The CDR3 loop spans 18 amino acids. CDR3 in DNA: TGTGCCAGCAGTATCGGGGACTATATCTATATTGAGGCCTACGAGCAGTACTTC. Its translation is CASSIGDYIYIEAYEQYF.

The chain carries TRBV24-1 and TRBJ2-1; 8 positions match TRBD1. V gave up 5 bases and J gave up 0 bases; unmatched junction bases: 11. The germline V gene has CDR1 KGHDR and CDR2 SFDVKD. The CDR3 consists of 18 residues. The CDR3 sequence: CATSVRTRGPGSYNEQFF. CDR3 sequence (DNA): TGTGCCACCAGTGTTCGTACCAGGGGGCCGGGCTCCTACAATGAGCAGTTCTTC.

This chain joins TRBV5-1 and TRBJ1-2; D is possibly TRBD1 (6 bases). The V end was cut by 4 bases, the J end by 7 bases, with 17 bases between. Germline V gene sequence: CDR1 SGHRS, CDR2 YFSETQ. The CDR3 has 14 amino acids. CDR3 amino acids: CASSTGRQGGGYTF. CDR3 nucleotides: TGCGCCAGCAGCACGGGACGTCAAGGGGGTGGCTACACCTTC.

This clonotype has at least ten counts. This chain joins TRBV7-8 and TRBJ2-3, with D perhaps matching TRBD1 (6 bases). The length of the CDR3 is 13 residues. Trimming left V 8 bases short and J 3 bases short, with 12 bases between. Germline lookup yields CDR1 SGHVS and CDR2 FQNEAQ. CDR3 nucleotide sequence: TGTGCCAGCCTACTCAGGGGAACAGATACGCAGTATTTT. Translation: CASLLRGTDTQYF.

This clonotype appeared many times. The genes are TRBV2 and TRBJ1-1; tentatively, D is TRBD1 (6 bases). This CDR3 is 11 amino acids long. Germline V gene data show CDR1 as SNHLY and CDR2 as FYNNEI. Trimming pared 1 base from V and 10 bases from J, leaving 7 bases between. The CDR3 DNA reads as TGTGCCAGCAGTGAAGGAGGGGGAGCTTTCTTT. This translates into CASSEGGGAFF. Combining the CDR3 with reference TRBV2 and TRBJ1-1 gives the whole variable domain EPEVTQTPSHQVTQMGQEVILRCVPISNHLYFYWYRQILGQKVEFLVSFYNNEISEKSEIFDDQFSVERPDGSNFTLKIRSTKLEDSAMYFCASSEGGGAFFGQGTRLTVV.

Concerning this clonotype itself: A junction boundary mismatches the germline segment, possibly from a read error. The chain uses TRBV12-3 or TRBV12-4 and TRBJ2-5; D may be TRBD1 or TRBD2 (6 bases each). This CDR3 contains 13 residues. This chain's CDR3 is CATAGGWGETQCF. As DNA, the CDR3 is TGTGCCACCGCCGGGGGCTGGGGAGAGACCCAGTGCTTC.

The chain links TRBV27 to TRBJ2-3; tentatively, D is TRBD2 (5 bases). From germline, CDR1 is MNHEY and CDR2 SMNVEV (reference sequence). The CDR3 sequence is 16 residues long. V was cut by 2 bases and J by 6 bases, with 18 bases left in between. The CDR3 reads CASSLEGPSPFDTQYF. As DNA, the CDR3 is TGTGCCAGCAGTTTAGAGGGTCCCTCTCCTTTTGATACGCAGTATTTT.

J is TRBJ1-5 and V is TRBV24-1; D remains unclear. The V end lost 0 bases, the J end lost 3 bases, and 11 bases lay between the germline ends. This CDR3 spans 16 amino acids. The V gene's germline CDR1 is KGHDR and CDR2 SFDVKD. This chain's CDR3 is CATSDLPEQLNQPQHF. The CDR3 coding sequence is TGTGCCACCAGTGATTTGCCAGAACAGCTCAATCAGCCCCAGCATTTT.

This clonotype occurred many times. This chain connects TRBV6-1 to TRBJ2-7; tentative D call: TRBD2 (5 bases). Germline V gene lookup returns CDR1 MNHNS and CDR2 SASEGT. V lost 1 base to trimming and J lost 0 bases, with 13 bases between them. CDR3 length: 16 residues. The CDR3 nucleotides are TGTGCCAGCAGTGAAGAAACGAGCGGAAGCTCCTACGAGCAGTACTTC. It encodes CASSEETSGSSYEQYF.

The chain uses TRBV28 and TRBJ2-7; D remains ambiguous. Between the trimmed V and J ends, which lost 3 bases and 2 bases, there was a span of 17 bases. In germline, CDR1 is MDHEN, CDR2 SYDVKM. The CDR3 has 16 amino acids. This CDR3 reads CASSFPFAEPPYEQYF. The CDR3 nucleotides read TGTGCCAGCAGTTTTCCATTTGCGGAACCCCCCTACGAGCAGTACTTC.

This chain joins TRBV19 and TRBJ1-5, with a tentative D call TRBD1 (6 bases). V was trimmed by 5 bases and J by 1 base, leaving 18 bases between them. Per germline, CDR1 LNHDA and CDR2 SQIVND (reference sequence). The CDR3 is 17 amino acids. The CDR3 DNA follows: TGTGCCAGTAGTTTTTCCTGGACAGTGGAGAGCAATCAGCCCCAGCATTTT. Translated, it gives CASSFSWTVESNQPQHF.

This clonotype has just a few counts. The chain combines TRBV20-1 with TRBJ1-1; 9 nucleotides match TRBD1. The germline CDR1 and CDR2 sequences are DFQATT and SNEGSKA (reference sequence). The CDR3 has 14 amino acids. With V trimmed by 4 bases and J by 5 bases, 8 bases remained unmatched. The CDR3 bases are TGCAGTGCTATACCGGGACAGGGATGGACTGAAGCTTTCTTT. Protein: CSAIPGQGWTEAFF.

This clonotype has just a few counts. The V call is TRBV19, the J call TRBJ2-1, with D maybe TRBD2 (6 bases). The V end was cut by 7 bases, the J end by 0 bases, with 13 bases between. Germline V gene sequence: CDR1 LNHDA, CDR2 SQIVND (reference sequence). CDR3 length: 15 residues. The CDR3 DNA follows: TGTGCCAGTACCCGAGCGGGCACCTCCTACAATGAGCAGTTCTTC. Translating it yields CASTRAGTSYNEQFF.

This clonotype appeared a few times. The V and J genes are TRBV20-1 and TRBJ1-5; D unresolved. Trimming stripped 3 bases from V and 1 base from J, with 4 bases between. The CDR3 has 12 residues. CDR1 and CDR2 (germline): DFQATT, SNEGSKA (reference sequence). CDR3 sequence: CSASDSNQPQHF. The CDR3 bases are TGCAGTGCTAGTGACAGCAATCAGCCCCAGCATTTT.

This clonotype was counted ten times or more. V gene TRBV18 combines with J gene TRBJ2-7; a weak D match, TRBD2 (5 bases). Trimming stripped 2 bases from V and 2 bases from J, with 10 bases between. The germline V gene encodes CDR1 KGHSH and CDR2 LQKENI. There are 14 residues in the CDR3. CDR3 coding DNA: TGTGCCAGCTCACCAGATACCGGGACCTACGAGCAGTACTTC. Its protein is CASSPDTGTYEQYF.

This clonotype has just a few counts. V usage is TRBV29-1 and J usage is TRBJ1-2; 10 bases line up with TRBD1. This CDR3 contains 13 residues. CDR1 SQVTM and CDR2 ANQGSEA come from the germline V gene. With 7 bases clipped from V and 0 bases from J, the junction kept 2 bases outside the gene matches. CDR3 region: CSAGTGANYGYTF. DNA of the CDR3: TGCAGCGCCGGGACAGGGGCTAACTATGGCTACACCTTC. Filled out from reference TRBV29-1 and TRBJ1-2, the complete variable domain reads SAVISQKPSRDICQRGTSLTIQCQVDSQVTMMFWYRQQPGQSLTLIATANQGSEATYESGFVIDKFPISRPNLTFSTLTVSNMSPEDSSIYLCSAGTGANYGYTFGSGTRLTVV.

This clonotype came up many times. The rearrangement links TRBV12-5 to TRBJ2-3; D is unresolved. Germline-derived CDR1 and CDR2 are LGHNT and FRNRAP. This CDR3 region has 15 residues. V gave up 6 bases and J gave up 7 bases, with 20 bases separating them. The CDR3 bases are TGTGCTAGTGGAACGACCGGACGACAAGCCTATACGCAGTATTTT. Translation: CASGTTGRQAYTQYF.